This is a list of T cell receptor beta chains from one sample in a study of T-cell reconstitution after alpha-beta-depleted transplantation in children. A single record per CDR3 protein comes from TCRdb applying MiXCR to the PCR reads. Of 550,000 to 600,000 distinct CDR3 sequences listed, roughly 23% were seen once; the top ten hold roughly an eighth. The specimen was PBMCs, mostly from graft donor cells, collected 360 days after TCRalphabeta/CD19-depleted stem cell transplant. Every receptor here comes from a boy less than two years old who had a stem cell transplant for acute myeloid leukemia, so the T cells may come from the graft donor. CDR3s leave out the opening cysteine and the closing phenylalanine or tryptophan. Fields, in order: J gene, V gene, CDR3 protein.

J: TRBJ1-2
V: TRBV12-3/TRBV12-4
CDR3: ASSLVPQGAGKGYT

J: TRBJ1-6
V: TRBV25-1
CDR3: ASTGGGSNSPLH

J: TRBJ1-5
V: TRBV18
CDR3: ASSPNPGNQPQH

J: TRBJ2-1
V: TRBV29-1
CDR3: SGAGTGGGNEQF

J: TRBJ2-1
V: TRBV20-1
CDR3: SVTSGATGSYNEQF

J: TRBJ2-5
V: TRBV29-1
CDR3: SVVGGGEETQY

J: TRBJ2-3
V: TRBV12-3/TRBV12-4
CDR3: ASSLGIPREDTQY

J: TRBJ1-2
V: TRBV29-1
CDR3: SVEWGQRGYT

J: TRBJ2-7
V: TRBV29-1
CDR3: SVEVGTYEQY

J: TRBJ1-5
V: TRBV7-2
CDR3: ASSLSLFNQPQH

J: TRBJ1-2
V: TRBV25-1
CDR3: ASSNNGFYGYT

J: TRBJ2-1
V: TRBV11-1
CDR3: ASSLSHRRQEVYNEQF